This entry describes one TCR beta chain. The data stem from a study of blood T cell repertoires in COVID-19. Only in-frame clones appear in the TCRdb table, and some are missing; sequencing was by immunoSEQ multiplex PCR. The sample comprises approximately 110,000 clones, 88% of which are singletons, and roughly 0.94% rests with the top ten. After removal of 6 bases from V and 1 base from J, the junction contained 5 bases not matched to a gene. The CDR3 consists of 14 residues. The V gene's germline CDR1 is KGHSH and CDR2 LQKENI. Sequenced material: peripheral blood. The chain uses TRBV18 and TRBJ1-1, with 7 bases lining up with TRBD1. The source of this sequence is a woman aged 45-65 years with active or convalescent COVID-19. CDR3 in amino acids: CASSQGQWNTEAFF. The CDR3 DNA sequence: TGTGCCAGCTCTCAGGGACAGTGGAACACTGAAGCTTTCTTT.